These 16 T cell receptor beta chains were sequenced from one sample in a study of cytomegalovirus exposure and HLA in healthy donors. Clones were sequenced by immunoSEQ multiplex PCR, and TCRdb holds only the in-frame ones, with some missing. The sample shows 140,000 or so clones, about 87% of them seen only once. The sequencing sample was made of PBMCs. The origin of the receptors is a woman aged 25 to 39 in good health and CMV-seropositive.

The gene calls are TRBV28 and TRBJ2-2; 7 bases are a match to TRBD1. Germline V gene sequence: CDR1 MDHEN, CDR2 SYDVKM. Trimming took 1 base from V and 3 from J; bases not matched to a gene: 5. The CDR3 is 16 residues long. This chain's CDR3 is CASSLFGQGDTGELFF. CDR3 coding DNA: TGTGCCAGCAGTTTATTTGGCCAGGGGGACACCGGGGAGCTGTTTTTT.

CDR3 residues: CASSLVLAVTGELFF. The CDR3 DNA reads as TGCGCCAGCAGCTTGGTTCTAGCGGTGACCGGGGAGCTGTTTTTT. The chain couples TRBV5-1 to TRBJ2-2, with 7 bases aligning to TRBD2. The CDR3 spans 15 residues. Germline loops: CDR1 SGHRS, CDR2 YFSETQ. V lost 0 bases to trimming and J lost 5 bases; unmatched junction nucleotides: 4.

This chain connects TRBV6-1 to TRBJ2-2; the match to TRBD2 covers 11 bases. This CDR3 region has 15 residues. Trimming cost V 4 bases and J 3 bases; bases outside gene matches: 1. Germline-derived CDR1 and CDR2 are MNHNS and SASEGT. The CDR3 DNA reads as TGTGCCAGCAGTGTAGCGGGGGGGCACACCGGGGAGCTGTTTTTT. The encoded protein is CASSVAGGHTGELFF.

This clone showed up just once. This sequence joins TRBV5-1 and TRBJ1-2; the D gene is possibly TRBD1 (6 bases). V was shortened by 7 bases and J by 1 base, with 11 bases between the two germline ends. CDR3 size: 13 residues. Germline V CDR1 and CDR2: SGHRS, YFSETQ. The CDR3 DNA sequence: TGCGCCAGCGGCCGAGGGGGTAACTATGGCTACACCTTC. Its translation is CASGRGGNYGYTF.

The J gene is TRBJ1-4, the V gene TRBV9, with 8 nucleotides matching TRBD1. The CDR3 consists of 15 residues. Germline V gene data show CDR1 as SGDLS and CDR2 as YYNGEE. V dropped 3 bases and J dropped 4; count of bases not matched to a gene: 5. CDR3 loop: CASSAQTGVNEKLFF. CDR3 DNA sequence: TGTGCCAGCAGCGCCCAGACAGGGGTTAATGAAAAACTGTTTTTT. The variable domain in full, completed from reference TRBV9 and TRBJ1-4, reads DSGVTQTPKHLITATGQRVTLRCSPRSGDLSVYWYQQSLDQGLQFLIQYYNGEERAKGNILERFSAQQFPDLHSELNLSSLELGDSALYFCASSAQTGVNEKLFFGSGTQLSVL.

The chain employs TRBV10-3 and TRBJ1-5; perhaps TRBD1 as D (6 bases). V lost 3 bases and J lost 0, with 9 bases in between. CDR3 length equals 15 residues. CDR1 and CDR2 from the germline V gene are ENHRY and SYGVKD. This chain's CDR3 is CAISDRGPSNQPQHF. CDR3 in DNA: TGTGCCATCAGTGACAGGGGACCTAGCAATCAGCCCCAGCATTTT.

The chain joins TRBV14 to TRBJ2-7; 10 bases are a match to TRBD1. Germline lookup yields CDR1 SGHDN and CDR2 FVKESK. Trimming took 6 bases from V and 6 from J; bases not matched to a gene: 5. The CDR3 totals 13 residues. The CDR3 DNA reads TGTGCCAGCAGAATGACAGGGGGCATCGAGCAGTACTTC. The encoded protein is CASRMTGGIEQYF.

This clone is a singleton in its sample. The chain couples TRBV7-9 to TRBJ2-3; possible D gene TRBD1, 6 bases. There are 13 residues in the CDR3. The V gene's germline CDR1 is SEHNR and CDR2 FQNEAQ (reference sequence). Trimming shortened V by 1 base and J by 4 bases, and 6 bases separated the two germline ends. The CDR3 reads CASSLGGPDTQYF. The CDR3 coding sequence is TGTGCCAGCAGCTTAGGGGGGCCAGATACGCAGTATTTT.

This chain links TRBV2 with TRBJ1-3, with D maybe TRBD1 (6 bases). Germline-derived CDR1 and CDR2 are SNHLY and FYNNEI. The CDR3 covers 15 residues. V was pared by 6 bases and J by 0 bases, with 12 bases between. This chain's CDR3 is CASRANRDSGNTIYF. The CDR3 region has the DNA TGTGCCAGCAGGGCCAACAGGGACTCTGGAAACACCATATATTTT.

This clone has just one count. The J gene is TRBJ2-3, the V gene TRBV2; the match to TRBD1 covers 7 bases. CDR1 SNHLY and CDR2 FYNNEI come from the germline V gene. V lost 7 bases, J lost 8 bases, and 9 bases stayed unmatched. This CDR3 has 13 residues. The CDR3 nucleotides are TGTGCCAGCATAAAGGGGGCTGGGATTACGCAGTATTTT. Translation gives CASIKGAGITQYF.

The chain carries TRBV15 and TRBJ1-2, with D unresolved. The CDR3 is 15 residues long. Trimming took 5 bases from V and 2 from J, leaving 15 bases between them. Looked up from germline, CDR1 is LNHNV and CDR2 is YYDKDF (reference sequence). The CDR3 loop reads CATSRSVGQNYGYTF. The DNA of the CDR3 is TGTGCCACCAGCCGCTCCGTGGGCCAAAACTATGGCTACACCTTC.

The CDR3 region has the DNA TGTGCCAGCAGGGGACTAGCGGGTTTGGAAGAGACCCAGTACTTC. Translated: CASRGLAGLEETQYF. The chain carries TRBV27 and TRBJ2-5; 12 nucleotides match TRBD2. The CDR3 length is 15 residues. With 6 bases clipped from V and 3 bases from J, the junction kept 5 bases outside the gene matches. Germline V gene data show CDR1 as MNHEY and CDR2 as SMNVEV (reference sequence).

The rearrangement uses TRBV6-5 and TRBJ2-7; TRBD1 matches at 9 bases. The CDR3 is 14 amino acids. Germline trimming cut 5 bases from V and 0 bases from J; bases unmatched to any gene: 2. In germline, CDR1 is MNHEY, CDR2 SVGAGI. The CDR3 DNA follows: TGTGCCAGCAGTCCGGACAGGGGCTCCTACGAGCAGTACTTC. It translates to CASSPDRGSYEQYF.

The chain links TRBV6-1 to TRBJ2-4, with D tentatively TRBD2 (6 bases). V was pared by 5 bases and J by 0 bases, with 11 bases between. From germline, CDR1 is MNHNS and CDR2 SASEGT. This CDR3 is built from 15 residues. The CDR3 loop reads CASSIAVLAKNIQYF. Here the CDR3 DNA reads TGTGCCAGCAGTATAGCGGTTCTAGCCAAAAACATTCAGTACTTC.

This rearrangement joins TRBV10-1 to TRBJ2-7; weak D call: TRBD1 (6 bases). CDR1 is WNHNN and CDR2 is SYGVQD in the germline V gene (reference sequence). The CDR3 runs to 13 residues. V dropped 3 bases and J dropped 7 bases, with 13 bases sitting between them. CDR3 loop: CASSDHRVGEQYF. The CDR3 region has the DNA TGCGCCAGCAGTGACCACAGGGTAGGAGAGCAGTACTTC.

A remark on this clone: At one end, the junction sequence differs from germline, possibly due to a read error. The chain links TRBV6-1 to TRBJ2-3, with D unresolved. The germline CDR1 and CDR2 sequences are MNHNS and SASEGT. This CDR3 is built from 13 residues. DNA of the CDR3: TGTGCCAGCAGCGAAGGGCCCAGAGATACGCAGTATTTT. Encoded protein: CASSEGPRDTQYF.